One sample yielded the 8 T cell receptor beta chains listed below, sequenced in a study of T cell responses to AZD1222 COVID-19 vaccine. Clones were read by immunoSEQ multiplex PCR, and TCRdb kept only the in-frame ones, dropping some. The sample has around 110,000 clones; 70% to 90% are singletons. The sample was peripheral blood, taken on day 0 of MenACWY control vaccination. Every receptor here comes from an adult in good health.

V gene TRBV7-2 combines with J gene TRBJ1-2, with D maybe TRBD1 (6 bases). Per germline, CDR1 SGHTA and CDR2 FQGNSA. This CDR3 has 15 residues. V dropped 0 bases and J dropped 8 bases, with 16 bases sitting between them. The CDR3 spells CASSLAFTGFGGYTF. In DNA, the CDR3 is TGTGCCAGCAGCTTAGCGTTTACAGGGTTCGGGGGCTACACCTTC. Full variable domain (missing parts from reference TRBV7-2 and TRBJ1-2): GAGVSQSPSNKVTEKGKDVELRCDPISGHTALYWYRQSLGQGLEFLIYFQGNSAPDKSGLPSDRFSAERTGGSVSTLTIQRTQQEDSAVYLCASSLAFTGFGGYTFGSGTRLTVV.

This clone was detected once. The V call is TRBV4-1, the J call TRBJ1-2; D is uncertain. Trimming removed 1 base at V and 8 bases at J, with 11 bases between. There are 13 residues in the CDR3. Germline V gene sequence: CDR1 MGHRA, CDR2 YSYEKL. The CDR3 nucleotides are TGCGCCAGCAGCCAAGGAGAAAGCGACGGCTACACCTTC. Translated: CASSQGESDGYTF.

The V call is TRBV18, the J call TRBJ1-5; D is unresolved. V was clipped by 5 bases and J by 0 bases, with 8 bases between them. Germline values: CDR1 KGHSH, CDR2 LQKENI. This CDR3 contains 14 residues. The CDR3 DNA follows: TGTGCCAGCTCAGGCAGCGATAGCAATCAGCCCCAGCATTTT. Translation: CASSGSDSNQPQHF.

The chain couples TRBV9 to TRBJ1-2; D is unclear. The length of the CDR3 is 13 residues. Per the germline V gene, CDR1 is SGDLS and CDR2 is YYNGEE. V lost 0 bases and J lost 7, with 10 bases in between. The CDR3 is CASSVGRSLGYTF. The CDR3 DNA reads TGTGCCAGCAGCGTAGGTCGCAGCCTTGGCTACACCTTC.

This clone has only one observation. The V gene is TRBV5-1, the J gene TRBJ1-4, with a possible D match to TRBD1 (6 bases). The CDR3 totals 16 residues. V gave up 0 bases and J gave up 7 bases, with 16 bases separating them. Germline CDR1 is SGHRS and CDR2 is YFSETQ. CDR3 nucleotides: TGCGCCAGCAGCTTGGAGAGACAGGTGGGAGGTGAAAAACTGTTTTTT. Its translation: CASSLERQVGGEKLFF.

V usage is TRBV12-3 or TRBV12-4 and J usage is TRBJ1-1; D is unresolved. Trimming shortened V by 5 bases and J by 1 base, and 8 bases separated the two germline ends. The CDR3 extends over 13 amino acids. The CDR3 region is CASSTQRNTEAFF. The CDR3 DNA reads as TGTGCCAGCAGTACTCAGAGGAACACTGAAGCTTTCTTT.

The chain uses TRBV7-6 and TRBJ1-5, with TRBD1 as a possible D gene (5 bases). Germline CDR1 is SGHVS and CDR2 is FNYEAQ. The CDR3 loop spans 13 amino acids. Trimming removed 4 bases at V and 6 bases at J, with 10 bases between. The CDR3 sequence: CASSWGVGQPQHF. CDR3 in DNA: TGTGCCAGCAGCTGGGGGGTGGGTCAGCCCCAGCATTTT. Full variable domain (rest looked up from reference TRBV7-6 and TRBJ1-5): GAGVSQSPRYKVTKRGQDVALRCDPISGHVSLYWYRQALGQGPEFLTYFNYEAQQDKSGLPNDRFSAERPEGSISTLTIQRTEQRDSAMYRCASSWGVGQPQHFGDGTRLSIL.

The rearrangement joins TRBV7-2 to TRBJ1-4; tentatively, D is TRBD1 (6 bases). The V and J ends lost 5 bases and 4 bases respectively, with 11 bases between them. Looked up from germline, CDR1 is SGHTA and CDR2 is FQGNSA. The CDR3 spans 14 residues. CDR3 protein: CASSRTVNNEKLFF. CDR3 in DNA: TGTGCCAGCAGCAGGACAGTAAATAATGAAAAACTGTTTTTT.